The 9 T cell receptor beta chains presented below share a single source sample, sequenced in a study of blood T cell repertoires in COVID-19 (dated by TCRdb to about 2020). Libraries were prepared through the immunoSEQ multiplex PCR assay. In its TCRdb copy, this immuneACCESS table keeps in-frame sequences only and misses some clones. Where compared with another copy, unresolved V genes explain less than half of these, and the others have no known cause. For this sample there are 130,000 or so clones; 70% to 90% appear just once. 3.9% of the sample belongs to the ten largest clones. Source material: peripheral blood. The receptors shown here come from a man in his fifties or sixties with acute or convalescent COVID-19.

The CDR3 DNA reads TGTGCCAGTATCGAAGCAGGGGCGATCGGGCAGCCCCAGCATTTT. As protein: CASIEAGAIGQPQHF. The chain recombines TRBV19 with TRBJ1-5, with a tentative D call TRBD1 (6 bases). The CDR3 sequence is 15 residues long. Germline V CDR1 and CDR2: LNHDA, SQIVND (reference sequence). V gave up 7 bases and J gave up 7 bases, with 20 bases separating them.

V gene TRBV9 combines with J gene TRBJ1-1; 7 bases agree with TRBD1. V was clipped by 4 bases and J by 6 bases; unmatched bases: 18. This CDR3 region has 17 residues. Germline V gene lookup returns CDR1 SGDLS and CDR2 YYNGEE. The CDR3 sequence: CASSHRRTGTGFAEAFF. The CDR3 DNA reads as TGTGCCAGCAGCCACAGGCGGACAGGTACAGGGTTCGCTGAAGCTTTCTTT. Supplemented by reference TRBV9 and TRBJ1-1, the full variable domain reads DSGVTQTPKHLITATGQRVTLRCSPRSGDLSVYWYQQSLDQGLQFLIQYYNGEERAKGNILERFSAQQFPDLHSELNLSSLELGDSALYFCASSHRRTGTGFAEAFFGQGTRLTVV.

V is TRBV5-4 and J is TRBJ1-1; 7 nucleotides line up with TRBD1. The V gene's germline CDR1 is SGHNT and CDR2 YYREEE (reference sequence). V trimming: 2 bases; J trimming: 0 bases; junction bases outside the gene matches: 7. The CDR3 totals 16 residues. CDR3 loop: CASSFGPGQMNTEAFF. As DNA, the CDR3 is TGTGCCAGCAGCTTTGGTCCGGGACAGATGAACACTGAAGCTTTCTTT.

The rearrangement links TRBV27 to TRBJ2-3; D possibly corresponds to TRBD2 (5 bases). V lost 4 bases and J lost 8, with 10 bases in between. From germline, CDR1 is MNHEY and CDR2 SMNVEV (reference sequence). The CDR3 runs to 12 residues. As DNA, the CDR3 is TGTGCCAGCAGTTCGGCGGCGGGTACGCAGTATTTT. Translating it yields CASSSAAGTQYF.

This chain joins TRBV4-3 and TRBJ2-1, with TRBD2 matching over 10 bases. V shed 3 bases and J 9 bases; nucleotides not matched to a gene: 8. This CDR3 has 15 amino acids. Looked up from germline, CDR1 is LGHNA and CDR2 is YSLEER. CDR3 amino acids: CASSQWLAGGGEQFF. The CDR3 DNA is TGCGCCAGCAGCCAGTGGTTAGCGGGAGGCGGTGAGCAGTTCTTC.

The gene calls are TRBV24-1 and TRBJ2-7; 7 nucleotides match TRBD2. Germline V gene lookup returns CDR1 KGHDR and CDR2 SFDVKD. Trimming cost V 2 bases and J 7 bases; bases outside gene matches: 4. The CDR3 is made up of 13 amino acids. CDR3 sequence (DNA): TGTGCCACCAGTGATTACGACGGGAGGGAGCAGTACTTC. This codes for CATSDYDGREQYF.

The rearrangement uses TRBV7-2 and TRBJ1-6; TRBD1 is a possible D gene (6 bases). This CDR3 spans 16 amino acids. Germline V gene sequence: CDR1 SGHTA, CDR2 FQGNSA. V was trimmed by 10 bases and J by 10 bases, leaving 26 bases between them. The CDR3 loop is CATPEPGGGFGSPLHF. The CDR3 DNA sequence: TGTGCCACTCCCGAACCGGGAGGGGGGTTTGGATCACCCCTCCACTTT.

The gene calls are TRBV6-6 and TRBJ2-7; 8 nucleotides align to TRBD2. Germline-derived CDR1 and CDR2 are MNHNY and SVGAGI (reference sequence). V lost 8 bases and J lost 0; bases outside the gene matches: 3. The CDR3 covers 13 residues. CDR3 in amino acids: CASGSGSSYEQYF. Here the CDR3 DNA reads TGTGCCAGCGGGAGCGGGAGCTCCTACGAGCAGTACTTC.

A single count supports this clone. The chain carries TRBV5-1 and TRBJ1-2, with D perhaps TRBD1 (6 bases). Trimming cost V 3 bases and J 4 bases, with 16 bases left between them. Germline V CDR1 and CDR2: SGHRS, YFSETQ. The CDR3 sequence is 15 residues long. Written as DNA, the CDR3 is TGCGCCAGCAGCTCAAATACGAACAGGGCCTATGGCTACACCTTC. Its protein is CASSSNTNRAYGYTF.